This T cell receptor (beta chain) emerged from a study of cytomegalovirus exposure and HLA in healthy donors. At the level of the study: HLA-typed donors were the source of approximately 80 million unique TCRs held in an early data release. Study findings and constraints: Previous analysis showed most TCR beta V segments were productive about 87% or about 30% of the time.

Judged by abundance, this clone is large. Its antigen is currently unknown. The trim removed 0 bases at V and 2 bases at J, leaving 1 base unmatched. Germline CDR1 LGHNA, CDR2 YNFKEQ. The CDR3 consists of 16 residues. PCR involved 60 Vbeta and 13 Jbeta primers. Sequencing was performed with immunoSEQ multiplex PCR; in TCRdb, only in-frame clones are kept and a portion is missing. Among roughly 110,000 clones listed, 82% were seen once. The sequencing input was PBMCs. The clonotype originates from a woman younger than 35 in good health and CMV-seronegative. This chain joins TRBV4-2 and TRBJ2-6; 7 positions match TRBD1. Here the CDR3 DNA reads TGTGCCAGCAGCCAAGATCAGGGGGCTGGGGCCAACGTCCTGACTTTC. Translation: CASSQDQGAGANVLTF.